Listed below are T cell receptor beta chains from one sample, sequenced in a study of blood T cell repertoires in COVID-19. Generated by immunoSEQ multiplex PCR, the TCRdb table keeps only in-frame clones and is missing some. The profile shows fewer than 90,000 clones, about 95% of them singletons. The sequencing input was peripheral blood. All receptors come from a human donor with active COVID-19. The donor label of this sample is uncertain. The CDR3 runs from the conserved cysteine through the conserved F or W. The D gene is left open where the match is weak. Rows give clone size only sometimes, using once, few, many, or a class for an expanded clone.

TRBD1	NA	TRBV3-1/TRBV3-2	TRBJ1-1	TGTGCCAGCAGCGGACCGGGACAGGCTTTCTTT	CASSGPGQAFF
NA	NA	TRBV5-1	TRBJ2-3	TGCGCCAGCAGCTCTCGACAGGGCACAGATACGCAGTATTTT	CASSSRQGTDTQYF
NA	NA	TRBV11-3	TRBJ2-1	TGTGCCAGCAGCTTTGGGTACAGCTCCTACAATGAGCAGTTCTTC	CASSFGYSSYNEQFF
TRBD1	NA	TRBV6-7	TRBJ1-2	TGTGCCAGCAGTTCCGAGACAGGGCGCGGCGAGGTTAACTATGGCTACACCTTC	CASSSETGRGEVNYGYTF
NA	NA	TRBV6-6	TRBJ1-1	TGTGCCAGCAGTTACTCGCCAGGTTTGAACACTGAAGCTTTCTTT	CASSYSPGLNTEAFF
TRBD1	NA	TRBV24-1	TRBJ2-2	TGTGCCATAATAGGGACAGGGAAGAACACCGGGGAGCTGTTTTTT	CAIIGTGKNTGELFF
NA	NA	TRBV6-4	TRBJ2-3	TGTGCCAGCACAGGGGCTTCTGGCACAGATACGCAGTATTTT	CASTGASGTDTQYF
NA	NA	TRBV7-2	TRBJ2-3	TGTGCCAGCAGCTTAGTCGCCTTAATAGGCACAGATACGCAGTATTTT	CASSLVALIGTDTQYF
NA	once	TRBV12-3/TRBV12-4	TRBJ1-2	TGTGCCAGCAGTTTAGACAGAAACTATGGCTACACCTTC	CASSLDRNYGYTF
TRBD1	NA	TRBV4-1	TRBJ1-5	TGCGCCAGCAGACCCGGACAGGGGTCGCATCAGCCCCAGCATTTT	CASRPGQGSHQPQHF
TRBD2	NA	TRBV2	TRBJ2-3	TGTGCCAGCAGTGGTAGCGGGGGGTATGGTAGCACAGATACGCAGTATTTT	CASSGSGGYGSTDTQYF
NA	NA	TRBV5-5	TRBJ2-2	TGTGCCAGCAGCACTACGCAGGGTATATACACCGGGGAGCTGTTTTTT	CASSTTQGIYTGELFF
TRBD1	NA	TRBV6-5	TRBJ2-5	TGTGCCAGCAGAAAGACAGGGGTGGAGACCCAGTACTTC	CASRKTGVETQYF
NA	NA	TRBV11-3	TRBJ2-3	TGTGCCAGCAGCTCTGGACAGAGCACAGATACGCAGTATTTT	CASSSGQSTDTQYF
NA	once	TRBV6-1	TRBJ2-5	TGTGCCAGCAGTGAAGCGTGGAGAGGCGGGTACCAAGAGACCCAGTACTTC	CASSEAWRGGYQETQYF
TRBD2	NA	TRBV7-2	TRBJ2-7	TGTGCCAGCAGCTTGGGACTAGCGGGAGAAATCGGGCAGTACTTC	CASSLGLAGEIGQYF
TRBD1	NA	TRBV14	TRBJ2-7	TGTGCCAGCAGCCGAACCCAGGACAGGGCCTACGAGCAGTACTTC	CASSRTQDRAYEQYF
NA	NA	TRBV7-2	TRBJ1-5	TGTGCCAGCAGCTTAGAGAATGCGGTGAGCAATCAGCCCCAGCATTTT	CASSLENAVSNQPQHF
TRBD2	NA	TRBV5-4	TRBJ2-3	TGTGCCGGGGGACTAGCGGGGGCCCCGAGCACAGATACGCAGTATTTT	CAGGLAGAPSTDTQYF
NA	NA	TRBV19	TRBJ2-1	TGTGCCAGTAGTAGAGACAGTTCCTACAATGAGCAGTTCTTC	CASSRDSSYNEQFF
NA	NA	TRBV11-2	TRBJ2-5	TGTGCCAGCAGCTTAGGTTTGGGGCAAGTAGGGGAGACCCAGTACTTC	CASSLGLGQVGETQYF
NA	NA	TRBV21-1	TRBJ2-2	TGTGCCAGCAGCAAAGGCGACTGCGGCTCCGGCACCGGGGAGCTGTTTTTT	CASSKGDCGSGTGELFF
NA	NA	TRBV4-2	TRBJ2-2	TGTGCCAGCAGCCTGTCCACTGCGTCCGCCGGGGAGCTGTTTTTT	CASSLSTASAGELFF
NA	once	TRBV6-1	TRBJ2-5	TGTGCCAGCAGTGAATCGAACAGCGGTCCTCGAACCCAGTACTTC	CASSESNSGPRTQYF
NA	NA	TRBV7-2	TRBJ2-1	TGTGCCAGCAGCTTACCCCCCGCGTCAGCGGATTACAATGAGCAGTTCTTC	CASSLPPASADYNEQFF
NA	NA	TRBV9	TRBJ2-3	TGTGCCAGCAGCGCTCCCCGAGGCCGCCAGGGGACCACAGATACGCAGTATTTT	CASSAPRGRQGTTDTQYF
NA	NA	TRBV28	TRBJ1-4	TGTGCCAGCAGTGCCTGGGCAGAAAAGAATGAAAAACTGTTTTTT	CASSAWAEKNEKLFF
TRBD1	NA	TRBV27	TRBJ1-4	TGTGCCAGCACCCCGCGGGACAGGGGGCCAACTAATGAAAAACTGTTTTTT	CASTPRDRGPTNEKLFF
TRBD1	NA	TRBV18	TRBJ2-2	TGTGCCAGCTCACTCGAACGACAGGGCGCGAACACCGGGGAGCTGTTTTTT	CASSLERQGANTGELFF
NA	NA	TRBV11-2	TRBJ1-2	TGTGCCAGCAGCCGCCTAACAGGAAAGGATGGCTACACCTTC	CASSRLTGKDGYTF
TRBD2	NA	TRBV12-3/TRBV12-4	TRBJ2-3	TGTGCCAGCAGATCCCGCGGGGGAGATACGCAGTATTTT	CASRSRGGDTQYF
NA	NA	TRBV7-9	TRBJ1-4	TGTGCCAGCAGCTTACTGTTCGGGGGTGGTGAAAAACTGTTTTTT	CASSLLFGGGEKLFF
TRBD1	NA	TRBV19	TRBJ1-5	TGTGCCAGTAGTCCCCCAGACAGGGGGCGAAGGCCCCAGCATTTT	CASSPPDRGRRPQHF
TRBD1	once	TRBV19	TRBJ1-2	TGTGCCAGTAGTATGAGGGGGCATGGCGGCTACACCTTC	CASSMRGHGGYTF
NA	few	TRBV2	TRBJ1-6	TGTGCCAGCAGCACCGACAGTAATTCACCCCTCCACTTT	CASSTDSNSPLHF
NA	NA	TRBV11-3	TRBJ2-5	TGTGCCAGCAGCTTAGGGGCAAAAGAGACCCAGTACTTC	CASSLGAKETQYF
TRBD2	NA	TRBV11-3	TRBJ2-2	TGTGCCAGCAGCTTAGTTGGCGGGAGGGCCAACACCGGGGAGCTGTTTTTT	CASSLVGGRANTGELFF
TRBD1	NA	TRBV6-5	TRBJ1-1	TGTGCCAGCAACAGGGGAGGGAACACTGAAGCTTTCTTT	CASNRGGNTEAFF
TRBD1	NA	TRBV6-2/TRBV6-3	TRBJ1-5	TGTGCCAGCAGTGGGACAGGGGGTTACGATAGCAATCAGCCCCAGCATTTT	CASSGTGGYDSNQPQHF
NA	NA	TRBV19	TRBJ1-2	TGTGCCAGTAGTCTGGCCCGGGGAGCGGACTATGGCTACACCTTC	CASSLARGADYGYTF
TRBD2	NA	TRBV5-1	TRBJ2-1	TGCGCCAGCAGCTTGGCCGTGGGAGGGTTATACAATGAGCAGTTCTTC	CASSLAVGGLYNEQFF
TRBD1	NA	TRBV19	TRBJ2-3	TGTGCCAGTAGTATGGGGACAGCTAGCACAGATACGCAGTATTTT	CASSMGTASTDTQYF
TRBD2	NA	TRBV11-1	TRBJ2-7	TGTGCCAGCAGCCTCACCGGGGCGGGGGGGAAGAACGAGCAGTACTTC	CASSLTGAGGKNEQYF
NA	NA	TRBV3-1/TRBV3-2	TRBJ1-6	TGTGCCAGCAGTGAAGACAGGAATAATTCACCCCTCCACTTT	CASSEDRNNSPLHF
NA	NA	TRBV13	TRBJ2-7	TGTGCCAGCAGCCTATCGAGCGCCTACGAGCAGTACTTC	CASSLSSAYEQYF
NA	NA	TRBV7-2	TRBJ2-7	TGTGCCAGCAGCTCGCCAGGGGGGAGCTCCTACGAGCAGTACTTC	CASSSPGGSSYEQYF
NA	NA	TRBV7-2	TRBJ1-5	TGTGCCAGCAGCTTTCCAAATCAGCCCCAGCATTTT	CASSFPNQPQHF
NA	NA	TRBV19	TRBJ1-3	TGTGCCAGTAGTATTACCCGCCGCAGGGGAAACACCATATATTTT	CASSITRRRGNTIYF
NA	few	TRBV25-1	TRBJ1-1	TGTGCCAGCAGTGCCAGCGAGGGAGACACTTCTGAAGCTTTCTTT	CASSASEGDTSEAFF